The rows below give T cell receptor beta chains drawn from one sample of a study of T cells in Graves' hyperthyroidism and ophthalmopathy. MiXCR, applied by TCRdb to the multiplex PCR reads, yields one record per CDR3 protein. This table holds 600,000 to 700,000 distinct CDR3 sequences, under 15% found once. Sequencing was performed on blood. The receptors here all came from a woman aged 40 to 55 with Graves' ophthalmopathy. Each CDR3 is given with its conserved first and last residue. D genes are given only for firm matches. Rows may omit the clone size; those that give it use once, few, many or a size class.

clone_size	v_call	j_call	d_call	cdr3_nt	cdr3_aa
few	TRBV29-1	TRBJ1-2	NA	TGCAGCGGGGGAACAAGCAACTATGGCTACACCTTC	CSGGTSNYGYTF
few	TRBV9	TRBJ2-5	NA	TGTGCCAGCAGCGCCCACGGTAATGGGGGTGGGACCCAGTACTTC	CASSAHGNGGGTQYF
many	TRBV28	TRBJ2-7	TRBD2	TGTGCCAGCAGTTTGTGGCTAGCGGGGAGCTCCTACGAGCAGTACTTC	CASSLWLAGSSYEQYF
many	TRBV7-8	TRBJ2-5	NA	TGTGCCAGCAGCTACCTAGTAGGGGATGAGACCCAGTACTTC	CASSYLVGDETQYF
many	TRBV20-1	TRBJ2-5	NA	TGCAGTGCTAGGCCGCCCGCCGGAGACGAGACCCAGTACTTC	CSARPPAGDETQYF
few	TRBV20-1	TRBJ2-5	TRBD2	TGCAGTGCGCTACTAGCGGGAGCAGAGACCCAGTACTTC	CSALLAGAETQYF
many	TRBV2	TRBJ1-5	NA	TGTGCCAGCAGTCTTACAGGGAGTCCAGCTCAGCCCCAGCATTTT	CASSLTGSPAQPQHF
many	TRBV4-1	TRBJ2-5	NA	TGCGCCAGCAGCCACCGAACGGGCAGGGCACTCCAAGAGACCCAGTACTTC	CASSHRTGRALQETQYF
few	TRBV9	TRBJ2-7	NA	TGTGCCAGCAGCGGGGATCCCGGTGGTGAGCAGTACTTC	CASSGDPGGEQYF
many	TRBV28	TRBJ1-5	NA	TGTGCCAGCAGTTTATTGATGAATCAGCCCCAGCATTTT	CASSLLMNQPQHF
many	TRBV6-5	TRBJ2-7	NA	TGTGCCAGCAGTCCCCAGACAGGCGTACCCTACGAGCAGTACTTC	CASSPQTGVPYEQYF
NA	TRBV2	TRBJ1-5	TRBD1	TGTGCCAGTAATCCAGGGGGCCGTCAGCCCCAGCATTTT	CASNPGGRQPQHF
many	TRBV7-9	TRBJ1-2	NA	TGTGCCAGCAGCCCCCAAACTGAGGGAGATGGCTACACCTTC	CASSPQTEGDGYTF
many	TRBV28	TRBJ1-1	NA	TGTGCCAGCAGTAAAACCGGGACTTTCGACCCCGGGGCTGAAGCTTTCTTT	CASSKTGTFDPGAEAFF
NA	TRBV7-2	TRBJ2-5	TRBD2	TGTGCCAGCAGCTCCCAATTTAGCGGGAGCGGGGAGACCCAGTACTTC	CASSSQFSGSGETQYF
few	TRBV28	TRBJ2-7	TRBD2	TGTGCCAGCAGCTTTGGACTAGCGGGGGCCTCCTACGAGCAGTACTTC	CASSFGLAGASYEQYF
many	TRBV12-3/TRBV12-4	TRBJ1-5	NA	TGTGCCAGCAGTGAACAGGGCCTGCCCCAGCATTTT	CASSEQGLPQHF
NA	TRBV6-5	TRBJ1-6	TRBD1	TGTGCCAGCAGTTACGGAGGACAGGTGTTTAATTCACCCCTCCACTTT	CASSYGGQVFNSPLHF
many	TRBV28	TRBJ2-2	NA	TGTGCCAGCAGTTTTTCTTGGGGAGCAGGGAGGACCGGGGAGCTGTTTTTT	CASSFSWGAGRTGELFF
many	TRBV20-1	TRBJ2-2	NA	TGCAGTGCTAACCCGATTCAGGGGATGAACACCGGGGAGCTGTTTTTT	CSANPIQGMNTGELFF
many	TRBV30	TRBJ2-7	NA	TGTGCCTGGAGTAGCGTGGGACCCTACGAGCAGTACTTC	CAWSSVGPYEQYF
NA	TRBV11-2	TRBJ2-7	TRBD2	TGTGCCAGCAGCCGCGGACTAGCGGACTCCTACGAGCAGTACTTC	CASSRGLADSYEQYF
NA	TRBV20-1	TRBJ2-7	NA	TGCAGTGGGACTTCCCCCCACTACGAGCAGTACTTC	CSGTSPHYEQYF
many	TRBV30	TRBJ1-5	NA	TGTGCCTGGAGTGTAGGGGAAGGTCAGCCCCAGCATTTT	CAWSVGEGQPQHF
NA	TRBV3-1	TRBJ2-2	NA	TGTGCCAGCAGCCAAGTCGGGTCCGGGGAGCTGTTTTTT	CASSQVGSGELFF
many	TRBV20-1	TRBJ2-2	NA	TGCAGTGCCAGCGGGCGGGGTGAGGTCGGGGAGCTGTTTTTT	CSASGRGEVGELFF
many	TRBV6-1	TRBJ1-3	NA	TGTGCCAGCAGTGACTTGGGGGTCTCTGGAAACACCATATATTTT	CASSDLGVSGNTIYF
NA	TRBV20-1	TRBJ2-5	NA	TGCAGTGCTCAGCTCACGAGGGCAGGGAAAGAGACCCAGTACTTC	CSAQLTRAGKETQYF
NA	TRBV20-1	TRBJ2-7	NA	TGCACTGTCGTGCGGGACTACGAGCAGTACTTC	CTVVRDYEQYF
many	TRBV20-1	TRBJ2-2	NA	TGCAGTGCTAGTGAGCGGAGCAACACCGGGGAGCTGTTTTTT	CSASERSNTGELFF
NA	TRBV29-1	TRBJ2-6	TRBD1	TGCAGCGTGTACAGGGGCGCTGGGGCCAACGTCCTGACTTTC	CSVYRGAGANVLTF
NA	TRBV24-1	TRBJ2-3	NA	TGTGCCACCAGTTCGCGCCAGCCGGGGTGGAACACAGATACGCAGTATTTT	CATSSRQPGWNTDTQYF
once	TRBV30	TRBJ1-5	NA	TGTGCCTTCTACAGGGTTAAGGGCAATCAGCCCCAGCATTTT	CAFYRVKGNQPQHF
many	TRBV2	TRBJ2-5	NA	TGTGCCAGCGAACTCGCTCGGGGTCGGGAGACCCAGTACTTC	CASELARGRETQYF
NA	TRBV6-2/TRBV6-3	TRBJ2-7	NA	TGTGCCAGCTGTGCTAGCGTCTACGAGCAGTACTTC	CASCASVYEQYF
many	TRBV19	TRBJ1-2	NA	TGTGCCAGTAGCGGTGAGGATTGGTACAACTATGGCTACACCTTC	CASSGEDWYNYGYTF
many	TRBV12-5	TRBJ2-4	NA	TGTGCTAGTGGTTTGGTGACAGGTCTCGGGGACATTCAGTACTTC	CASGLVTGLGDIQYF
NA	TRBV5-6	TRBJ1-2	NA	TGTGCCAGCAGCTTGCCGGCCGGGGATAACTATGGCTACACCTTC	CASSLPAGDNYGYTF
NA	TRBV27	TRBJ2-5	TRBD1	TGTGCCAGCATGGCAGAGACAGGGGGGGAGACCCAGTACTTC	CASMAETGGETQYF
many	TRBV11-1	TRBJ2-3	TRBD2	TGTGCCAGCAGGGCCGGTTTCGGACTAGCGGAAAGCACAGATACGCAGTATTTT	CASRAGFGLAESTDTQYF
many	TRBV5-1	TRBJ1-1	NA	TGCGCCAGCAGCTTGGCCCAGGGACTGAACACTGAAGCTTTCTTT	CASSLAQGLNTEAFF
many	TRBV28	TRBJ1-1	NA	TGTGCCAGCAGGGCCACTGAAGCTTTCTTT	CASRATEAFF